Listed below are T cell receptor beta chains from one sample, sequenced in a study of cytomegalovirus exposure and HLA in healthy donors. Profiled with immunoSEQ multiplex PCR; TCRdb holds only in-frame clones, not every one. This sample's table has about 200,000 clones. The source material was PBMCs. These receptors were taken from a girl aged 2-10 years in good health and CMV-seropositive. Each CDR3 is given with its conserved first and last residue. A D gene is named only where the DNA matches it firmly.

>TRBJ2-7|TRBV5-4|-
CATRRDNSYEQYF
TGTGCCACCCGACGGGACAACTCCTACGAGCAGTACTTC
>TRBJ2-7|TRBV5-1|TRBD1
CASSLDRGHYEQYF
TGCGCCAGCAGCTTAGACAGGGGCCACTACGAGCAGTACTTC
>TRBJ2-7|TRBV5-1|-
CASSLDSSPYEQYF
TGCGCCAGCAGCTTGGACTCCTCACCCTACGAGCAGTACTTC
>TRBJ1-5|TRBV6-4|-
CASSESGNQPQHF
TGTGCCAGCAGTGAGTCGGGGAATCAGCCCCAGCATTTT
>TRBJ2-3|TRBV10-2|TRBD1
CASSEPIQGLGTDTQYF
TGCGCCAGCAGTGAGCCGATACAGGGGCTGGGGACAGATACGCAGTATTTT
>TRBJ1-2|TRBV29-1|TRBD1
CSVIPRDRGSYGYTF
TGCAGCGTTATCCCGCGGGACAGGGGTTCTTATGGCTACACCTTC
>TRBJ1-2|TRBV28|TRBD1
CASSPGGWGYTF
TGTGCCAGCAGTCCAGGGGGCTGGGGCTACACCTTC
>TRBJ2-7|TRBV5-5|-
CASSLGLGYEQYF
TGTGCCAGCAGCTTGGGTCTAGGATACGAGCAGTACTTC
>TRBJ2-7|TRBV9|TRBD1
CASSVAQGGEQYF
TGTGCCAGCAGCGTAGCACAGGGGGGCGAGCAGTACTTC
>TRBJ1-1|TRBV19|TRBD1
CASSPRTGALNTEAFF
TGTGCCAGTAGTCCCCGGACAGGGGCCCTGAACACTGAAGCTTTCTTT
>TRBJ2-3|TRBV5-6|TRBD2
CASSFRTSGRYRGDTQYF
TGTGCCAGCAGCTTTAGGACTAGCGGGAGGTATCGGGGAGATACGCAGTATTTT
>TRBJ2-3|TRBV9|-
CASSVGGLPTDTQYF
TGTGCCAGCAGCGTAGGCGGGTTACCCACGGATACGCAGTATTTT
>TRBJ2-7|TRBV6-1|TRBD2
CASSQQRGSYEQYF
TGTGCCAGCAGTCAACAGCGGGGGTCCTACGAGCAGTACTTC
>TRBJ2-7|TRBV14|TRBD2
CASSPHRGGKGEQYF
TGTGCCAGCAGCCCACACCGCGGGGGGAAGGGCGAGCAGTACTTC
>TRBJ2-7|TRBV11-2|TRBD1
CASSLGQGIPYEQYF
TGTGCCAGCAGCTTAGGACAGGGTATCCCCTACGAGCAGTACTTC
>TRBJ1-5|TRBV28|-
CASSLAQAAPNQPQHF
TGTGCCAGCAGCCTCGCACAAGCGGCCCCCAATCAGCCCCAGCATTTT
>TRBJ2-7|TRBV6-1|TRBD1
CASFGQGGYEQYF
TGTGCCAGCTTTGGACAGGGTGGGTACGAGCAGTACTTC
>TRBJ2-7|TRBV2|-
CASSADSGSYEQYF
TGTGCCAGCAGTGCGGACAGTGGCTCCTACGAGCAGTACTTC